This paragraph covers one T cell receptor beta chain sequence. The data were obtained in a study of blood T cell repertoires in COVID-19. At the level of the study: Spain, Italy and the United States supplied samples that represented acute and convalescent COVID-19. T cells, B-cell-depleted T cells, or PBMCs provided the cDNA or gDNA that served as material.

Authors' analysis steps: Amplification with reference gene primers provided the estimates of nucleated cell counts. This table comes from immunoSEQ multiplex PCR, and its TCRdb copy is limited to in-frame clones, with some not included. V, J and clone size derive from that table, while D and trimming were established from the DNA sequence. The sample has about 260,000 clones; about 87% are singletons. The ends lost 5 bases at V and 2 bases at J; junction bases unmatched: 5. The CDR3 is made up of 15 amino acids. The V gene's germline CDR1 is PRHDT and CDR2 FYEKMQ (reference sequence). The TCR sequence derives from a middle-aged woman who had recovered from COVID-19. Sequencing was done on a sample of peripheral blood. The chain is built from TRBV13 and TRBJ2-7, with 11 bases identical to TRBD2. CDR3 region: CASSLSGGATYEQYF. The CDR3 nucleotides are TGTGCCAGCAGCCTTAGCGGGGGGGCCACCTACGAGCAGTACTTC. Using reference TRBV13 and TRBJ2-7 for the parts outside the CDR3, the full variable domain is AAGVIQSPRHLIKEKRETATLKCYPIPRHDTVYWYQQGPGQDPQFLISFYEKMQSDKGSIPDRFSAQQFSDYHSELNMSSLELGDSALYFCASSLSGGATYEQYFGPGTRLTVT.